This T cell receptor (beta chain) was found in a study of blood T cell repertoires in COVID-19. Trimming took off 6 bases at V and 4 bases at J, with 18 bases between the two ends. Germline V gives CDR1 ENHRY, CDR2 SYGVKD. The CDR3 runs 16 residues. Original data processing: Nucleated cell counts were estimated from reference gene primer amplification. TCRdb keeps only in-frame clones here, not all; method: immunoSEQ multiplex PCR. V and J calls plus clone size are reproduced from that table; the DNA served to infer D and trimming. The sample has about 90,000 clones, approximately 86% seen once. This clone occurred once.

This clonotype was obtained from a woman in her sixties or seventies with active or convalescent COVID-19. This chain links TRBV10-3 with TRBJ2-2, with D perhaps TRBD1 (6 bases). Material: peripheral blood. The CDR3 DNA reads TGTGCCATCAGCTACCAACAGGGCACCGGCACCGGGGAGCTGTTTTTT. It codes for CAISYQQGTGTGELFF.